This T cell receptor beta chain originates from a study of shared clonotypes between healthy human individuals. The method was immunoSEQ multiplex PCR; TCRdb's version includes in-frame clones alone and lacks a portion of them. The sample carries some 2,100,000 clones, approximately 94% recorded once. The germline V gene encodes CDR1 SGHDN and CDR2 FVKESK. V lost 4 bases, J lost 0 bases, and 6 bases stayed unmatched. The CDR3 consists of 16 residues. Naive CD8 cells, CD45RO-negative and positively selected for CCR7, excluded terminally differentiated effector memory CD45RA+ cells. This clonotype originated in a young man in good health. Some clones in this sample may be carry-over from other donors' samples. The J gene is TRBJ2-7, the V gene TRBV14, with 10 nucleotides matching TRBD2. Sequenced: naive CD8+ T cells from PBMCs. DNA for the CDR3: TGTGCCAGCAGCCCGGGGCCTAGCGGGAGCTCCTACGAGCAGTACTTC. Amino acid sequence: CASSPGPSGSSYEQYF.